The 20 T cell receptor beta chains reported below all come from one sample, sequenced in a study of beta chain features in type 1 diabetes. Notes on the study in general: The study found moderately but significantly shorter TCRB CDR3s in all four CD4+ subsets of Type 1 diabetes patients.

For these receptors, no antigen is known. The whole isolated RNA underwent reverse transcription, so sequencing captured expressed TCRB transcripts. Clones were sequenced by immunoSEQ multiplex PCR, and TCRdb holds only the in-frame ones, with some missing. The table shows over 600,000 clones, with over 10% occurring only once. The specimen was naive CD4+ T cells from blood. These receptors all stem from a man between 25 and 39 years old with type 1 diabetes.

This clone was detected only a few times. The CDR3: CAWSVIAGELFF. As DNA, the CDR3 is TGTGCCTGGAGTGTAATCGCCGGGGAGCTGTTTTTT. The chain employs TRBV30 and TRBJ2-2; no clear D. CDR3 length: 12 amino acids. Germline assignment: CDR1 GTSNPN and CDR2 SVGIG (reference sequence). Between the trimmed V and J ends, which lost 0 bases and 6 bases, there was a span of 5 bases.

The V call is TRBV25-1, the J call TRBJ1-4; the D gene is possibly TRBD1 (6 bases). V lost 3 bases, J lost 8 bases, and 13 bases lay in between. The germline CDR1 and CDR2 sequences are MGHDK and SYGVNS. The CDR3 has 14 amino acids. The CDR3, as DNA: TGTGCCAGCAGTGATCGGGGGGCGAGAGAAAAACTGTTTTTT. Its translation: CASSDRGAREKLFF.

The rearrangement joins TRBV5-1 to TRBJ2-3; no firm D call. Germline loops: CDR1 SGHRS, CDR2 YFSETQ. The CDR3 has 14 residues. V shed 0 bases and J shed 6 bases, with 11 bases lying between them. The CDR3 DNA is TGCGCCAGCAGCTTGGTTGCCGGGCCGGATACGCAGTATTTT. Amino acids: CASSLVAGPDTQYF. The variable domain in full, completed from reference TRBV5-1 and TRBJ2-3, reads KAGVTQTPRYLIKTRGQQVTLSCSPISGHRSVSWYQQTPGQGLQFLFEYFSETQRNKGNFPGRFSGRQFSNSRSEMNVSTLELGDSALYLCASSLVAGPDTQYFGPGTRLTVL.

This clone was recorded a few times. V is TRBV9 and J is TRBJ1-6; 9 nucleotides align to TRBD1. The V gene end was trimmed by 0 bases and the J gene end by 8 bases; junction bases not matched to a gene: 3. CDR3 length equals 15 residues. Per the germline V gene, CDR1 is SGDLS and CDR2 is YYNGEE. The CDR3 nucleotides are TGTGCCAGCAGCGTAGCCGACAGGGGGGATTCACCCCTCCACTTT. Protein product: CASSVADRGDSPLHF.

This clone was seen a few times. V gene TRBV14 combines with J gene TRBJ2-7, with a tentative D call TRBD1 (5 bases). The V and J ends lost 3 bases and 2 bases respectively, with 14 bases between them. The V gene's germline CDR1 is SGHDN and CDR2 FVKESK. The CDR3 length is 15 residues. CDR3 amino acids: CASSHSLGPTYEQYF. The CDR3, as DNA: TGTGCCAGCAGCCATAGCCTGGGGCCAACCTACGAGCAGTACTTC.

The CDR3 coding sequence is TGTGCCAGCAGCCAAGCGGGACTAGCGATTGTAACGCAGTATTTT. This translates into CASSQAGLAIVTQYF. The rearrangement joins TRBV14 to TRBJ2-3; 10 bases are a match to TRBD2. CDR3 size: 15 residues. Germline V gene data show CDR1 as SGHDN and CDR2 as FVKESK. The V gene end was trimmed by 1 base and the J gene end by 9 bases; junction bases not matched to a gene: 7.

The chain uses TRBV9 and TRBJ2-3; D could derive from TRBD1 or TRBD2 (6 bases each). CDR1 and CDR2 from the germline V gene are SGDLS and YYNGEE. The CDR3 length is 17 residues. The germline V and J ends were trimmed by 0 bases and 5 bases, with 19 bases remaining between them. The CDR3 protein is CASSVAAGQGLGDTQYF. As DNA, the CDR3 is TGTGCCAGCAGCGTAGCAGCGGGTCAGGGGCTCGGAGATACGCAGTATTTT.

The CDR3 spells CASTIDGVDYGYTF. The CDR3 nucleotides read TGTGCCAGCACCATCGACGGAGTCGACTATGGCTACACCTTC. This chain joins TRBV5-6 and TRBJ1-2; D not certain. The germline V gene has CDR1 SGHDT and CDR2 YYEEEE. V gave up 6 bases and J gave up 3 bases, with 15 bases separating them. This CDR3 has 14 residues.

The J gene is TRBJ2-3, the V gene TRBV7-8; D gene unclear. Germline V gene lookup returns CDR1 SGHVS and CDR2 FQNEAQ. The CDR3 loop spans 11 amino acids. The V end lost 5 bases, the J end lost 2 bases, and 2 bases lay between the germline ends. The CDR3 bases are TGTGCCAGCAGCCTCACAGATACGCAGTATTTT. Translated, it gives CASSLTDTQYF.

This clone was detected only a few times. The rearrangement links TRBV19 to TRBJ1-5, with unresolved D. The CDR3 covers 14 residues. V lost 5 bases and J 0 bases, leaving 8 bases between the germline ends. CDR1 is LNHDA and CDR2 is SQIVND in the germline V gene (reference sequence). The CDR3 coding sequence is TGTGCCAGTAGTGAAAGGGATAGCAATCAGCCCCAGCATTTT. Amino acid sequence: CASSERDSNQPQHF. Together with reference TRBV19 and TRBJ1-5, the CDR3 gives the full variable domain: DGGITQSPKYLFRKEGQNVTLSCEQNLNHDAMYWYRQDPGQGLRLIYYSQIVNDFQKGDIAEGYSVSREKKESFPLTVTSAQKNPTAFYLCASSERDSNQPQHFGDGTRLSIL.

Details on this clone: Other DNA variants within this sample encode the same CDR3. This chain uses TRBV7-2 with TRBJ1-6, with D unresolved. The CDR3 has 12 residues. The V end lost 4 bases, the J end lost 7 bases, and 5 bases lay between the germline ends. CDR1 is SGHTA, CDR2 FQGNSA, per germline. CDR3: CASSSNNSPLHF. In nucleotides, the CDR3 is TGTGCCAGCAGCTCGAACAATTCACCCCTCCACTTT.

The table lists this clone with a few counts. This sequence joins TRBV29-1 and TRBJ2-2; no clear D. The CDR3 contains 14 residues. The V end was cut by 6 bases, the J end by 0 bases, with 11 bases between. Germline V gene sequence: CDR1 SQVTM, CDR2 ANQGSEA. The CDR3 spells CSVRTRTNTGELFF. CDR3 nucleotide sequence: TGCAGCGTCAGGACCCGCACGAACACCGGGGAGCTGTTTTTT.

This clone was observed a few times. The genes are TRBV25-1 and TRBJ2-1; the D gene is possibly TRBD2 (6 bases). Trimming left V 1 base short and J 7 bases short, with 14 bases between. The CDR3 has 15 residues. Germline lookup yields CDR1 MGHDK and CDR2 SYGVNS. CDR3 in amino acids: CASSESLRGKNEQFF. CDR3 DNA: TGTGCCAGCAGTGAATCTTTGCGGGGTAAGAATGAGCAGTTCTTC.

The chain joins TRBV19 to TRBJ1-6, with 9 bases matching TRBD1. In germline, CDR1 is LNHDA, CDR2 SQIVND (reference sequence). The CDR3 consists of 13 residues. V lost 9 bases to trimming and J lost 8 bases; unmatched junction nucleotides: 5. The CDR3 spells CASQDRGDSPLHF. DNA of the CDR3: TGTGCCAGCCAGGACAGGGGTGATTCACCCCTCCACTTT.

The genes are TRBV9 and TRBJ1-4, with a possible D match to TRBD1 (5 bases). The V end was cut by 0 bases, the J end by 5 bases, with 8 bases between. This CDR3 is built from 14 residues. Germline CDR1 and CDR2: SGDLS and YYNGEE. The CDR3 nucleotides read TGTGCCAGCAGCGTAGGACAGACAAATGAAAAACTGTTTTTT. It encodes CASSVGQTNEKLFF.

At least ten counts were recorded for this clone. The CDR3 DNA reads as TGTGCCAGACAGACAGGGGTCAATTCACCCCTCCACTTT. It translates to CARQTGVNSPLHF. V and J are TRBV2 and TRBJ1-6; 8 positions agree with TRBD1. Germline lookup yields CDR1 SNHLY and CDR2 FYNNEI. The V and J ends lost 9 bases and 7 bases, in that order; junction bases with no gene match: 5. The CDR3 is 13 residues long.

This clone showed up just a few times. The chain recombines TRBV7-3 with TRBJ2-5, with 7 positions matching TRBD1. The CDR3 runs to 13 residues. With 5 bases clipped from V and 3 bases from J, the junction kept 3 bases outside the gene matches. The germline V gene has CDR1 SGHTA and CDR2 FQGTGA. The CDR3 loop reads CASSLQGEETQYF. CDR3 nucleotide sequence: TGTGCCAGCAGCCTCCAGGGGGAAGAGACCCAGTACTTC.

Comments on this clone: This sample also contains other DNA sequences that code for the same CDR3. The rearrangement uses TRBV28 and TRBJ1-6; 9 bases map to TRBD1. Germline CDR1 reads MDHEN; CDR2 reads SYDVKM. Trimming at V came to 4 bases and at J to 7 bases, leaving 2 bases not matched to a gene. The CDR3 totals 14 residues. This CDR3 reads CASSSGTGNSPLHF. Here the CDR3 DNA reads TGTGCCAGCAGTTCCGGGACAGGGAATTCACCCCTCCACTTT.

This clone was detected only a few times. One end of the junction varies from germline; a read error may be responsible. This sequence joins TRBV7-7 and TRBJ2-1, with a weak D call TRBD1 (6 bases). This CDR3 comprises 15 residues. Germline CDR1 and CDR2: SSHAT and FNYEAQ (reference sequence). For the CDR3, the DNA is TGTGCTAGCAGCTTGGACAGCAACTCCTACAATGAGCAGTTCTTC. This codes for CASSLDSNSYNEQFF. Complete variable domain (other parts from reference TRBV7-7 and TRBJ2-1): GAGVSQSPRYKVTKRGQDVTLRCDPISSHATLYWYQQALGQGPEFLTYFNYEAQPDKSGLPSDRFSAERPEGSISTLTIQRTEQRDSAMYRCASSLDSNSYNEQFFGPGTRLTVL.

This clone came up a few times. The chain links TRBV7-9 to TRBJ2-2; D gene ambiguous. V dropped 0 bases and J dropped 0 bases, with 8 bases sitting between them. The CDR3 extends over 16 amino acids. Germline V gene sequence: CDR1 SEHNR, CDR2 FQNEAQ (reference sequence). In DNA form, the CDR3 reads TGTGCCAGCAGCTTAGCGTTACGGACGAACACCGGGGAGCTGTTTTTT. This encodes CASSLALRTNTGELFF.